This T cell receptor beta chain was identified during a study of cytomegalovirus exposure and HLA in healthy donors. Study information: A data release that came early held approximately 92 million unique TCRs from HLA-typed donors. Whole-study findings and limits: For most subjects, TCR beta sequences were reported to predict HLA-A and HLA-B alleles with accuracy.

About this clone itself: The antigen is unknown.

The PCR had 60 Vbeta and 13 Jbeta primers. Sequencing was performed with immunoSEQ multiplex PCR; in TCRdb, only in-frame clones are kept and a portion is missing. The sample holds more than 110,000 clones, roughly 80% seen once. Trimming cost V 0 bases and J 11 bases; bases outside gene matches: 2. This CDR3 has 12 amino acids. From germline, CDR1 is SQVTM and CDR2 ANQGSEA. The TCR sequence derives from a female donor in good health and CMV-seronegative. The V call is TRBV29-1, the J call TRBJ1-5; 9 bases match TRBD1. Sequencing was performed on PBMCs. The CDR3 protein is CSVEEGDRAQHF. The DNA for the CDR3 is TGCAGCGTTGAAGAGGGGGACAGGGCCCAGCATTTT.